Detailed here is one TCR beta chain. Its antigen is not identified. These data come from a study of cytomegalovirus exposure and HLA in healthy donors. On the study more broadly: Counted in an early data release were tens of millions of unique TCRs from HLA-typed donors.

Points from the study as a whole: Cytomegalovirus association was listed for around 170 TCR beta chains. Follow-up analysis later connected one missense variant in DCLRE1C with trimming of TCR beta V- and J-genes.

CDR1 is SNHLY and CDR2 is FYNNEI in the germline V gene. The CDR3 runs to 13 residues. Trimming pared 4 bases from V and 0 bases from J, leaving 6 bases between. The PCR contained 60 Vbeta and 13 Jbeta primers. Clones were sequenced by immunoSEQ multiplex PCR, and TCRdb holds only the in-frame ones, with some missing. The sample holds some 130,000 clones, around 85% seen once. The source is a young woman in good health and CMV-seropositive. Sequenced sample: PBMCs. The rearrangement uses TRBV2 and TRBJ1-1; no reliable D call. The CDR3: CASSGEVNTEAFF. The CDR3, as DNA: TGTGCCAGCAGTGGAGAGGTGAACACTGAAGCTTTCTTT.